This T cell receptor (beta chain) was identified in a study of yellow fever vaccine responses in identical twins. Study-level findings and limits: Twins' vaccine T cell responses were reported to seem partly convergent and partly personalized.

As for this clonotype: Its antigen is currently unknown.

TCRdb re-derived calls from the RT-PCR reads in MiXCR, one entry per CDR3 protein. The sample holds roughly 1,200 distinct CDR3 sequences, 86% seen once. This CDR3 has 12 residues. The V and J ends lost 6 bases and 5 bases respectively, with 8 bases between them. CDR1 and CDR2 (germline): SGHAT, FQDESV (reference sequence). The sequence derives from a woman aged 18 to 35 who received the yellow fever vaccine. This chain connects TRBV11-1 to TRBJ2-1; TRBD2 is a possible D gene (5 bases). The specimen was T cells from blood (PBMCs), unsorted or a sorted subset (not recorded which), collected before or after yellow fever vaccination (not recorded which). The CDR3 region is CASRKGDNEQFF. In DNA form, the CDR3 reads TGTGCCAGCAGAAAGGGAGACAATGAGCAGTTCTTC.